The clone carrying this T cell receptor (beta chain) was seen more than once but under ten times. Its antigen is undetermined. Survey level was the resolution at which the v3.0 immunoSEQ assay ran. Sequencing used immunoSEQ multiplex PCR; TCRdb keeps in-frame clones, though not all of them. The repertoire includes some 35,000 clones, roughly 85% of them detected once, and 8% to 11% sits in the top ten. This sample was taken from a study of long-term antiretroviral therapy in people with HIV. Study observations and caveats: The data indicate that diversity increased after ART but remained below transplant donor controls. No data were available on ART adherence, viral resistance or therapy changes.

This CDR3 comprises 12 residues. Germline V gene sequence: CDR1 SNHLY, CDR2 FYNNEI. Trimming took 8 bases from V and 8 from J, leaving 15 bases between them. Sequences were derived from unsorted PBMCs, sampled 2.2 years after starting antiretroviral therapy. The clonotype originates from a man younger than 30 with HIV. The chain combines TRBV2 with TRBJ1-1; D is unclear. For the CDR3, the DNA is TGTGCCAGCCATATTTCCGGTGGAGAAGCTTTCTTT. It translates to CASHISGGEAFF. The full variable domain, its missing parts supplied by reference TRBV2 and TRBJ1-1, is EPEVTQTPSHQVTQMGQEVILRCVPISNHLYFYWYRQILGQKVEFLVSFYNNEISEKSEIFDDQFSVERPDGSNFTLKIRSTKLEDSAMYFCASHISGGEAFFGQGTRLTVV.